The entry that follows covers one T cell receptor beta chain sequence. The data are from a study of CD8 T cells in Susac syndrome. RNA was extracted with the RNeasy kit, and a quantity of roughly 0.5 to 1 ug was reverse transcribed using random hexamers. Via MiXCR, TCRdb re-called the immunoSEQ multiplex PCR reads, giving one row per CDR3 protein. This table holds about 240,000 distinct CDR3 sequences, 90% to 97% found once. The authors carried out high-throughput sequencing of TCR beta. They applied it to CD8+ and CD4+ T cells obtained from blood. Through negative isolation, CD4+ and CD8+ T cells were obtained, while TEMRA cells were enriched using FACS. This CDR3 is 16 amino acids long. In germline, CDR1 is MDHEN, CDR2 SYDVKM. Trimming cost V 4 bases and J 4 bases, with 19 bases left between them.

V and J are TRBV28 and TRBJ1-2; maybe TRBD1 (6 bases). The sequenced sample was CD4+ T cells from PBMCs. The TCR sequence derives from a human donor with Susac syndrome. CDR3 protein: CASSSGQLTVLYGYTF. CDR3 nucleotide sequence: TGTGCCAGCAGTTCCGGACAGCTTACCGTTCTCTATGGCTACACCTTC.